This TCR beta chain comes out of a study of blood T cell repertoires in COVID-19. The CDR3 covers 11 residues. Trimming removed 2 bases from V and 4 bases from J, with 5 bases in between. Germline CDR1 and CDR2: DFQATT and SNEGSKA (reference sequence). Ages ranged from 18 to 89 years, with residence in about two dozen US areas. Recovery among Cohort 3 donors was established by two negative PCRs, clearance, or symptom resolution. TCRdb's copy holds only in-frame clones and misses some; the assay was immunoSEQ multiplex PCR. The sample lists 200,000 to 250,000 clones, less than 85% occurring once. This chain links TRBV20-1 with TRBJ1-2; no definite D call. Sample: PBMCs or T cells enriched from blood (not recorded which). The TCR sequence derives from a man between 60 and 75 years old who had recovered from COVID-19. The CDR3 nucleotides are TGCAGTGCTAGAAGCCTCTATGGCTACACCTTC. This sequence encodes CSARSLYGYTF.